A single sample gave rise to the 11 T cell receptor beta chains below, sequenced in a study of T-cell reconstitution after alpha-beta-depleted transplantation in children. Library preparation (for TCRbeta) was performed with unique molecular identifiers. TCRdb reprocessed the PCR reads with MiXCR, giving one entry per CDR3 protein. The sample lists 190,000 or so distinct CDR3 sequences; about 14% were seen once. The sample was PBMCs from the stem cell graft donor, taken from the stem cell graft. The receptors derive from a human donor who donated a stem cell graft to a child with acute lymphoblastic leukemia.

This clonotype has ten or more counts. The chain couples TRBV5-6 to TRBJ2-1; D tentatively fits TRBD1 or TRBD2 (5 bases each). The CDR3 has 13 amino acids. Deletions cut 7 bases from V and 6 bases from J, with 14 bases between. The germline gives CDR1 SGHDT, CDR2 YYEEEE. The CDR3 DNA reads TGTGCCAGCTGCAACCTTGGGGGCAATGAGCAGTTCTTC. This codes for CASCNLGGNEQFF.

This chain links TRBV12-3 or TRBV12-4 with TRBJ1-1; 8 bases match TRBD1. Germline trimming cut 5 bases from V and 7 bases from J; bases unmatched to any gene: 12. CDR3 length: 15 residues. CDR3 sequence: CASSKRQGLGFEAFF. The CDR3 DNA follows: TGTGCCAGCAGTAAAAGACAGGGGTTAGGGTTTGAAGCTTTCTTT.

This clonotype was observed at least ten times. CDR3: CAISESRMASGRAWDTQYF. The CDR3 nucleotides read TGTGCCATCAGTGAGTCGAGGATGGCTAGCGGGAGGGCTTGGGATACGCAGTATTTT. This rearrangement joins TRBV10-3 to TRBJ2-3, with TRBD2 matching 12 bases. The CDR3 has 19 amino acids. CDR1 is ENHRY and CDR2 is SYGVKD in the germline V gene. Trimming cost V 0 bases and J 6 bases; bases outside gene matches: 13.

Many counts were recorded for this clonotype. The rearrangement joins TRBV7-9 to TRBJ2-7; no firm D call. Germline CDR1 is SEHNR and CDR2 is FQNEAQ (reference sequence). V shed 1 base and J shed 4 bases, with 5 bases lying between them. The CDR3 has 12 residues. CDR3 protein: CASSLDAYEQYF. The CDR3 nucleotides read TGTGCCAGCAGCTTAGACGCTTACGAGCAGTACTTC.

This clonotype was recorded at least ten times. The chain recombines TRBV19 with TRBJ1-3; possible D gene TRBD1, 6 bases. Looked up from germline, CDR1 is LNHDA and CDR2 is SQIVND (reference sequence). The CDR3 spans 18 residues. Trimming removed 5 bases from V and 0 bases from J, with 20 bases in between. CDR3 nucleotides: TGTGCCAGTAGTCTTGGACAGCGTCGGAGCGTCTCTGGAAACACCATATATTTT. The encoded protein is CASSLGQRRSVSGNTIYF.

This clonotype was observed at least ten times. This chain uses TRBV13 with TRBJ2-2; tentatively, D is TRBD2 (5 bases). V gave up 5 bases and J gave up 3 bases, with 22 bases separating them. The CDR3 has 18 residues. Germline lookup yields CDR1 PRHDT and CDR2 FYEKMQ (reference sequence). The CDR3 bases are TGTGCCAGCAGCCTCAGCGAGCGGTTAGGTGGTTACACCGGGGAGCTGTTTTTT. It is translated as CASSLSERLGGYTGELFF. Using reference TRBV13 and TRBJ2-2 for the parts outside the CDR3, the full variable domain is AAGVIQSPRHLIKEKRETATLKCYPIPRHDTVYWYQQGPGQDPQFLISFYEKMQSDKGSIPDRFSAQQFSDYHSELNMSSLELGDSALYFCASSLSERLGGYTGELFFGEGSRLTVL.

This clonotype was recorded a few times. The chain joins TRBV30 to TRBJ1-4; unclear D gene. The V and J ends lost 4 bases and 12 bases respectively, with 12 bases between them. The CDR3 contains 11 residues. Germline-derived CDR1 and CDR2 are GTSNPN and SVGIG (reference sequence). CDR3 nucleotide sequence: TGTGCCTGGAAGCAGGATATTGAACTGTTTTTT. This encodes CAWKQDIELFF.

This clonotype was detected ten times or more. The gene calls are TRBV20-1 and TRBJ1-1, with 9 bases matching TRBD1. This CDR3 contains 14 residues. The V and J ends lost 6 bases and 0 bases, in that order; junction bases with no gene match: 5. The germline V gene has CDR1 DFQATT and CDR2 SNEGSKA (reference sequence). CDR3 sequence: CSAGTGYMNTEAFF. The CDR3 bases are TGCAGTGCCGGGACAGGGTATATGAACACTGAAGCTTTCTTT.

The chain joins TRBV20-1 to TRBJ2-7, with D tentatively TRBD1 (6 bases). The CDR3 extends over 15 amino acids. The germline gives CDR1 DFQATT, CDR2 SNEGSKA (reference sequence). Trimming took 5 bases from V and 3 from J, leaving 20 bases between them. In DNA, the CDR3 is TGCAGTGCTCCAGGGGTAGGGTCCCTCCTCTACGAGCAGTACTTC. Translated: CSAPGVGSLLYEQYF.

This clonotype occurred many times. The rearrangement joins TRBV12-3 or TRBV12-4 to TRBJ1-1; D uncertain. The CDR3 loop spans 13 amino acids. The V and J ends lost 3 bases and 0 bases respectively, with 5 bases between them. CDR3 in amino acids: CASSFGLNTEAFF. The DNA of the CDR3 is TGTGCCAGCAGTTTCGGCTTGAACACTGAAGCTTTCTTT.

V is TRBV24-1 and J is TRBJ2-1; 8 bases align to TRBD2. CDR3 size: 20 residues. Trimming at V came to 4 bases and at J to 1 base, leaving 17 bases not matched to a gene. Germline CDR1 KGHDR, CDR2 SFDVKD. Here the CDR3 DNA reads TGTGCCACCAGTGAAGGAAAGCGGGAGTTACGGTTTGGTTCCTACAATGAGCAGTTCTTC. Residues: CATSEGKRELRFGSYNEQFF.